The following is a T cell receptor (beta chain) sequence with its context. This specimen belongs to a study of tumor-infiltrating lymphocytes in oesophageal squamous cell carcinoma. One entry per CDR3 protein, called by TCRdb with MiXCR from the reads. The sample yields 12,000 or so distinct CDR3 sequences, around 50% seen once. The CDR3 extends over 16 amino acids. CDR1 SGHNT and CDR2 YENEEA come from the germline V gene. V was pared by 5 bases and J by 8 bases, with 14 bases of the junction left unmatched. Material for sequencing was blood. This chain joins TRBV11-3 and TRBJ2-3; the match to TRBD2 covers 9 bases. This sequence originates from a female donor with esophageal squamous cell carcinoma. Here the CDR3 DNA reads TGTGCCAGCAGCCTCGACGGCGGGAGGGCCGGAGGTACGCAGTATTTT. Translating gives CASSLDGGRAGGTQYF.